Shown below are 2 T cell receptor beta chains from a single sample sequenced in a study of blood T cell repertoires in COVID-19. Repertoires were generated with immunoSEQ multiplex PCR, while TCRdb's copy carries only in-frame clones and drops some. The sample includes about 170,000 clones, roughly 73% of them seen just once. Material: peripheral blood. The receptor source for this set is a man between 65 and 80 years old with acute or convalescent COVID-19.

The genes are TRBV29-1 and TRBJ2-2; 7 nucleotides match TRBD1. The V gene's germline CDR1 is SQVTM and CDR2 ANQGSEA. The CDR3 totals 14 residues. The J segment lost 0 bases and the V segment lost 4 bases, leaving 2 bases of the junction unmatched. This chain's CDR3 is CSVGGGSNTGELFF. In DNA, the CDR3 is TGCAGCGTTGGAGGGGGCTCGAACACCGGGGAGCTGTTTTTT.

J is TRBJ2-1 and V is TRBV5-8, with D perhaps matching TRBD2 (5 bases). Per the germline V gene, CDR1 is SGHTS and CDR2 is YDEGEE. V dropped 2 bases and J dropped 3 bases, with 6 bases sitting between them. The CDR3 consists of 13 residues. CDR3 loop: CASSFGLYNEQFF. The CDR3 DNA reads as TGTGCCAGCAGCTTCGGACTCTACAATGAGCAGTTCTTC.